The T cell receptor beta chain described here comes from a study of T cell repertoires in ileal Crohn's disease. The V end lost 3 bases, the J end lost 0 bases, and 19 bases lay between the germline ends. The CDR3 runs to 18 residues. In germline, CDR1 is SGHVT, CDR2 SQSDAQ. The sample's time point: neoterminal ileum biopsy at postoperative endoscopy, about 6 months after surgery. Sequencing used immunoSEQ multiplex PCR; TCRdb keeps in-frame clones, though not all of them. This sample has some 16,000 clones; over 60% occur once, and the top ten carry roughly 4.1%. The source material was ileal tissue. The sequence derives from an adult with Crohn's disease. The genes are TRBV7-4 and TRBJ2-3; D gene unclear. Here the CDR3 reads CASSFWIERLLSTDTQYF. The CDR3 DNA reads as TGTGCCAGCAGCTTTTGGATCGAGCGCCTACTTAGCACAGATACGCAGTATTTT.